The clone carrying this T cell receptor (beta chain) was counted between two and nine times. The entry originates in a study of T cell responses to AZD1222 COVID-19 vaccine. This CDR3 has 16 amino acids. The V gene end was trimmed by 0 bases and the J gene end by 2 bases; junction bases not matched to a gene: 4. CDR1 LGHNA and CDR2 YSLEER come from the germline V gene. Some clones are missing from TCRdb's copy, which holds only in-frame ones; the method was immunoSEQ multiplex PCR. The sample contains approximately 130,000 clones, approximately 90% of which appear only once. This chain links TRBV4-3 with TRBJ2-1, with TRBD2 matching over 7 bases. The receptor was derived from an adult in good health. The sample was peripheral blood, taken on day 0 of AZD1222 vaccination. CDR3 sequence reads: CASSQDHSGAYNEQFF. CDR3 nucleotide sequence: TGCGCCAGCAGCCAAGATCACAGCGGGGCCTACAATGAGCAGTTCTTC.